Sequencing of this T cell receptor (beta chain) was carried out in a study of T cell repertoires in cytomegalovirus infection. Study summary: Public signatures in TCR beta pointed to CMV infection and matching HLA type.

J gave up 4 bases and V 3 bases, and 3 bases lay outside the gene matches. The length of the CDR3 is 16 residues. CDR1 KGHSH and CDR2 LQKENI come from the germline V gene. In the case of this clonotype: Its target is not known.

Study findings and constraints: CMV-specific TCR beta clonotypes restricted by HLA-C were the ones dominating the ex vivo response. Pooled public TCR beta family frequency picked out CMV carriers with the relevant HLA.

MiXCR, applied by TCRdb to the reads, yields one record per CDR3 protein. This table holds some 700,000 distinct CDR3 sequences, 35% found once. This receptor was obtained from a human donor in good health (CMV status not recorded). Some clones in this sample may be carry-over from other donors' samples. This chain uses TRBV18 with TRBJ2-1, with 13 nucleotides matching TRBD2. Sequencing input: PBMCs. The CDR3 region is CASSPLGLAGYNEQFF. CDR3 nucleotide sequence: TGTGCCAGCTCACCCCTGGGACTAGCGGGGTACAATGAGCAGTTCTTC.